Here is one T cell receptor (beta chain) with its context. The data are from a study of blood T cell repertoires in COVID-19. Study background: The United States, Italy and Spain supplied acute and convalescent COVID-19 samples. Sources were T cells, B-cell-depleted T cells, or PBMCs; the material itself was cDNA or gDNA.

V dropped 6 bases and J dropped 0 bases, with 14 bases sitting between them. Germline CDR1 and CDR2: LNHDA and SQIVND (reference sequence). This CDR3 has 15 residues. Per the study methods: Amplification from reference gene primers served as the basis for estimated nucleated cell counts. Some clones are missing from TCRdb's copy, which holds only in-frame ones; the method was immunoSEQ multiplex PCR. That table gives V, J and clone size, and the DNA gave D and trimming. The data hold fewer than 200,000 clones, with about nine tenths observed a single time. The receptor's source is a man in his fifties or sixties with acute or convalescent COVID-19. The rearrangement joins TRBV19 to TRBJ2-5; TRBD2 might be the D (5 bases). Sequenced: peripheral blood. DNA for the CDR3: TGTGCCAGTAGCAAGGGAAACGGGAACCAAGAGACCCAGTACTTC. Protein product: CASSKGNGNQETQYF. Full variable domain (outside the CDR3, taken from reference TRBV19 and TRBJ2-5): DGGITQSPKYLFRKEGQNVTLSCEQNLNHDAMYWYRQDPGQGLRLIYYSQIVNDFQKGDIAEGYSVSREKKESFPLTVTSAQKNPTAFYLCASSKGNGNQETQYFGPGTRLLVL.